Presented here are 17 T cell receptor beta chains from one specimen sequenced in a study of blood T cell repertoires in COVID-19. The table came from immunoSEQ multiplex PCR; TCRdb's copy has only in-frame clones and leaves some out. The data contain 87,000 or so clones, around 85% of them singletons. Input material: peripheral blood. The receptors were gathered from a woman of 80 years or more with active or convalescent COVID-19.

CDR3 protein: CASSTSPGHLNTEAFF. CDR3 in DNA: TGTGCCAGTAGTACCTCCCCGGGACACCTGAACACTGAAGCTTTCTTT. The rearrangement links TRBV19 to TRBJ1-1, with D possibly matching TRBD1 (6 bases). The CDR3 has 16 residues. Trimming removed 4 bases from V and 0 bases from J, with 15 bases in between. Germline V CDR1 and CDR2: LNHDA, SQIVND (reference sequence).

This chain connects TRBV7-2 to TRBJ2-5, with 10 bases identical to TRBD2. With V trimmed by 5 bases and J by 5 bases, 8 bases remained unmatched. The CDR3 is made up of 15 amino acids. The germline V gene has CDR1 SGHTA and CDR2 FQGNSA. The CDR3 DNA is TGTGCCAGCAGCGTATCTAGCGGGAGAGCGGAGACCCAGTACTTC. This encodes CASSVSSGRAETQYF.

In this sample, this clone turned up a few times. The V gene is TRBV6-2 or TRBV6-3, the J gene TRBJ1-1, with D uncertain. The CDR3 spans 13 residues. Germline V gene sequence: CDR1 MNHEY, CDR2 SVGEGT. Between the trimmed V and J ends, which lost 3 bases and 6 bases, there was a span of 11 bases. The DNA for the CDR3 is TGTGCCAGCAGTTATACACATTACGCTGAAGCTTTCTTT. Protein product: CASSYTHYAEAFF.

The chain combines TRBV28 with TRBJ2-7, with D unresolved. The CDR3 is made up of 14 amino acids. Trimming took 1 base from V and 0 from J, leaving 7 bases between them. Per the germline V gene, CDR1 is MDHEN and CDR2 is SYDVKM. The CDR3 loop reads CASSLYGSSYEQYF. CDR3 DNA: TGTGCCAGCAGTTTATATGGCAGCTCCTACGAGCAGTACTTC.

J is TRBJ2-7 and V is TRBV18; 8 bases are shared with TRBD2. V lost 3 bases and J lost 3; bases outside the gene matches: 10. Germline-derived CDR1 and CDR2 are KGHSH and LQKENI. CDR3 length: 16 residues. The DNA for the CDR3 is TGTGCCAGCTCACCGACCCGAGAAGCGGGAGACTACGAGCAGTACTTC. This translates into CASSPTREAGDYEQYF.

The chain's CDR3 is CATSALREGQPQHF. The CDR3 DNA reads as TGTGCCACCAGTGCCCTGAGGGAGGGTCAGCCCCAGCATTTT. The genes are TRBV15 and TRBJ1-5; D is unclear. The V gene lost 6 bases and the J gene lost 6 bases, with 15 bases spanning the gap. Germline CDR1 reads LNHNV; CDR2 reads YYDKDF (reference sequence). The CDR3 sequence is 14 residues long.

This clone was observed a few times. This chain joins TRBV5-4 and TRBJ1-6, with D unresolved. The CDR3 extends over 14 amino acids. Germline loops: CDR1 SGHNT, CDR2 YYREEE (reference sequence). V dropped 2 bases and J dropped 10 bases, with 13 bases sitting between them. This CDR3 is CASSLSGKRSPLHF. Written as DNA, the CDR3 is TGTGCCAGCAGCTTATCGGGGAAACGCTCACCCCTCCACTTT.

The chain carries TRBV11-3 and TRBJ1-3; TRBD1 might be the D (5 bases). Trimming took off 4 bases at V and 0 bases at J, with 19 bases between the two ends. Germline V lookup: CDR1 SGHNT, CDR2 YENEEA. The CDR3 extends over 18 amino acids. The CDR3 loop reads CASSYRGGLIHSGNTIYF. The CDR3 DNA is TGTGCCAGCAGCTACCGGGGGGGGTTGATCCACTCTGGAAACACCATATATTTT.

V usage is TRBV19 and J usage is TRBJ1-4, with D tentatively TRBD1 (5 bases). CDR3 length: 14 residues. Per germline, CDR1 LNHDA and CDR2 SQIVND (reference sequence). Trimming shortened V by 3 bases and J by 7 bases, and 12 bases separated the two germline ends. The CDR3 here is CASSIGQGSEKLFF. The CDR3 DNA follows: TGTGCCAGTAGTATCGGGCAGGGAAGTGAAAAACTGTTTTTT. The full variable domain, with the rest looked up from reference TRBV19 and TRBJ1-4, is DGGITQSPKYLFRKEGQNVTLSCEQNLNHDAMYWYRQDPGQGLRLIYYSQIVNDFQKGDIAEGYSVSREKKESFPLTVTSAQKNPTAFYLCASSIGQGSEKLFFGSGTQLSVL.

The chain combines TRBV6-5 with TRBJ2-1; 9 bases match TRBD2. The CDR3 contains 14 residues. Germline V gene data show CDR1 as MNHEY and CDR2 as SVGAGI. V lost 6 bases, J lost 5 bases, and 5 bases stayed unmatched. CDR3 region: CASRLSGGNNEQFF. The DNA for the CDR3 is TGTGCCAGCAGGTTAAGCGGGGGGAACAATGAGCAGTTCTTC.

V is TRBV30 and J is TRBJ2-1, with D perhaps TRBD1 (5 bases). The CDR3 consists of 15 residues. V was pared by 0 bases and J by 7 bases, with 16 bases between. Germline V gives CDR1 GTSNPN, CDR2 SVGIG (reference sequence). CDR3 amino acids: CAWSVQWGSGNEQFF. The CDR3, as DNA: TGTGCCTGGAGTGTACAGTGGGGCTCCGGAAATGAGCAGTTCTTC.

The rearrangement links TRBV30 to TRBJ2-3; 10 positions agree with TRBD1. CDR3 length: 20 residues. Trimming at V came to 3 bases and at J to 3 bases, leaving 21 bases not matched to a gene. Germline V gives CDR1 GTSNPN, CDR2 SVGIG (reference sequence). CDR3 bases: TGTGCCTGGAGCCTTATTCCGGGACAGGGGCTTCGGTTTGGTACAGATACGCAGTATTTT. Translating it yields CAWSLIPGQGLRFGTDTQYF.

This clone has just a few counts. The chain carries TRBV6-5 and TRBJ1-1; TRBD1 agrees at 8 bases. V lost 9 bases and J lost 2; bases outside the gene matches: 11. The V gene's germline CDR1 is MNHEY and CDR2 SVGAGI. The length of the CDR3 is 15 residues. CDR3 bases: TGTGCCAGTTTCAGGGGGCGCGCATATAACACTGAAGCTTTCTTT. Translation gives CASFRGRAYNTEAFF.

This chain links TRBV3-1 (or the pseudogene TRBV3-2) with TRBJ2-3, with 9 bases lining up with TRBD2. With V trimmed by 3 bases and J by 6 bases, 4 bases remained unmatched. CDR1 is LGHDT and CDR2 is YNNKEL in the germline V gene (reference sequence). CDR3 length equals 14 residues. Written as DNA, the CDR3 is TGTGCCAGCAGCCATCAGGCGGGGGGGGATACGCAGTATTTT. Residues: CASSHQAGGDTQYF.

The table lists this clone with a count of one. The genes are TRBV27 and TRBJ2-7; D is possibly TRBD2 (5 bases). The V gene lost 5 bases and the J gene lost 6 bases, with 17 bases spanning the gap. Germline CDR1 is MNHEY and CDR2 is SMNVEV (reference sequence). This CDR3 has 14 residues. CDR3 protein: CASSQRPVRGEQYF. The CDR3 region has the DNA TGTGCCAGCAGTCAAAGGCCGGTCCGGGGCGAGCAGTACTTC.

The chain couples TRBV5-4 to TRBJ1-2, with a weak D call TRBD1 (5 bases). Deletions cut 5 bases from V and 2 bases from J, with 13 bases between. In germline, CDR1 is SGHNT, CDR2 YYREEE (reference sequence). This CDR3 comprises 14 residues. The CDR3 DNA reads TGTGCCAGCAGTCAACTGGGGCTGAACTATGGCTACACCTTC. Protein product: CASSQLGLNYGYTF.

The chain carries TRBV15 and TRBJ2-5, with D unclear. The CDR3 consists of 11 residues. V was trimmed by 3 bases and J by 8 bases, leaving 7 bases between them. Germline-derived CDR1 and CDR2 are LNHNV and YYDKDF (reference sequence). CDR3 amino acids: CATSSDSTQYF. CDR3 DNA: TGTGCCACCAGCAGTGACTCAACCCAGTACTTC.